This TCR beta chain was identified during a study of T cells after yellow fever vaccination. At the level of the study: Preparation used SMART-Seq v4 Ultra Low Input for the low-cell-number fractions. Whole-study findings and limits: Contaminating bulk clonotypes could be abundant in FACS-sorted repertoires.

This clonotype turned up a few times. Its target is unknown. The V end was cut by 4 bases, the J end by 6 bases, with 10 bases between. The CDR3 sequence is 12 residues long. Per germline, CDR1 MGHRA and CDR2 YSYEKL. TCRdb re-called the 5' RACE reads through MiXCR, storing one row per CDR3 protein. The sample includes some 600,000 distinct CDR3 sequences, roughly a sixth of them seen just once. J is TRBJ2-7 and V is TRBV4-1; possibly TRBD1 or TRBD2 for D (5 bases each). The receptor was isolated from a man aged 18 to 30 who received the YFV17D yellow fever vaccine. Sequences were derived from PBMCs, sampled more than 4 days after the first yellow fever vaccination. The CDR3 loop is CASSPRGTEQYF. CDR3 sequence (DNA): TGCGCCAGCAGCCCTCGTGGGACCGAGCAGTACTTC.